Following are 11 T cell receptor beta chains from one sample sequenced in a study of blood T cell repertoires in COVID-19. TCRdb's copy holds only in-frame clones and misses some; the assay was immunoSEQ multiplex PCR. The sample has about 480,000 clones, nearly 90% seen once. Input material: peripheral blood. The receptor set was obtained from a young man with COVID-19, enrolled during active disease.

This clone was seen just once. CDR3 sequence: CASSGGPRGGGRDYGYTF. The DNA of the CDR3 is TGTGCCAGCTCAGGAGGTCCCCGAGGAGGGGGCAGGGACTATGGCTACACCTTC. This rearrangement joins TRBV18 to TRBJ1-2, with 7 bases fitting TRBD1. This CDR3 spans 18 amino acids. Germline trimming cut 5 bases from V and 3 bases from J; bases unmatched to any gene: 18. Per the germline V gene, CDR1 is KGHSH and CDR2 is LQKENI. Supplemented by reference TRBV18 and TRBJ1-2, the full variable domain reads NAGVMQNPRHLVRRRGQEARLRCSPMKGHSHVYWYRQLPEEGLKFMVYLQKENIIDESGMPKERFSAEFPKEGPSILRIQQVVRGDSAAYFCASSGGPRGGGRDYGYTFGSGTRLTVV.

The chain joins TRBV3-1 (or the pseudogene TRBV3-2) to TRBJ2-1, with TRBD2 identical over 13 bases. The CDR3 consists of 20 residues. Losses at the gene ends were 4 bases for V and 2 bases for J; bases not matched to a gene: 14. From germline, CDR1 is LGHDT and CDR2 YNNKEL (reference sequence). The CDR3 loop is CASSPSLGLAGEGAYNEQFF. DNA for the CDR3: TGTGCCAGCAGCCCCAGCCTTGGACTAGCGGGAGAAGGAGCCTACAATGAGCAGTTCTTC.

The gene calls are TRBV14 and TRBJ2-1, with 9 bases lining up with TRBD1. In germline, CDR1 is SGHDN, CDR2 FVKESK. There are 16 residues in the CDR3. V trimming: 6 bases; J trimming: 0 bases; junction bases outside the gene matches: 6. In DNA form, the CDR3 reads TGTGCCAGCAGTCGATTGACAGGGGGCTCCTACAATGAGCAGTTCTTC. Translating gives CASSRLTGGSYNEQFF.

This chain connects TRBV4-2 to TRBJ2-3; the match to TRBD2 covers 7 bases. This CDR3 is 16 amino acids long. Looked up from germline, CDR1 is LGHNA and CDR2 is YNFKEQ. V trimming: 0 bases; J trimming: 6 bases; junction bases outside the gene matches: 9. CDR3 DNA sequence: TGTGCCAGCAGCCAAGATCCCGCGGGAGTCGTCGATACGCAGTATTTT. Translating it yields CASSQDPAGVVDTQYF.

The V call is TRBV2, the J call TRBJ2-5; D gene ambiguous. From germline, CDR1 is SNHLY and CDR2 FYNNEI. This CDR3 contains 11 residues. Trimming cost V 8 bases and J 0 bases, with 4 bases left between them. The CDR3 loop reads CASQYQETQYF. The CDR3 DNA reads TGTGCCAGCCAGTACCAAGAGACCCAGTACTTC.

This chain joins TRBV6-5 and TRBJ1-6, with D perhaps matching TRBD1 (5 bases). The CDR3 runs 12 residues. Looked up from germline, CDR1 is MNHEY and CDR2 is SVGAGI. V lost 8 bases to trimming and J lost 10 bases, with 12 bases between them. CDR3 DNA: TGTGCCAGCTGCACGGGGGAATCACCCCTCCACTTT. Encoded protein: CASCTGESPLHF.

V and J are TRBV5-1 and TRBJ2-2; 9 positions match TRBD2. Per germline, CDR1 SGHRS and CDR2 YFSETQ. V lost 5 bases, J lost 4 bases, and 12 bases stayed unmatched. The CDR3 runs to 17 residues. The CDR3 spells CASRNLGGRVATGELFF. DNA for the CDR3: TGCGCCAGCAGAAATTTAGGCGGGAGGGTAGCCACCGGGGAGCTGTTTTTT.

The chain is built from TRBV18 and TRBJ2-3, with 8 nucleotides matching TRBD2. Germline CDR1 reads KGHSH; CDR2 reads LQKENI. V lost 2 bases and J lost 3; bases outside the gene matches: 7. The CDR3 runs to 16 residues. This chain's CDR3 is CASSPVRGGTTDTQYF. CDR3 sequence (DNA): TGTGCCAGCTCACCAGTTCGCGGGGGGACGACAGATACGCAGTATTTT.

Remarks on this clone: Within the sample, other DNA sequences also encode this same CDR3. J is TRBJ1-2 and V is TRBV7-9; TRBD1 is a possible D gene (5 bases). The CDR3 runs 12 residues. Germline CDR1 reads SEHNR; CDR2 reads FQNEAQ (reference sequence). V was clipped by 1 base and J by 5 bases, with 5 bases between them. The CDR3: CASSLEGYGYTF. CDR3 DNA: TGTGCCAGCAGCTTAGAGGGGTATGGCTACACCTTC.

V is TRBV9 and J is TRBJ2-4; TRBD2 matches at 8 bases. The ends lost 4 bases at V and 0 bases at J; junction bases unmatched: 6. The V gene's germline CDR1 is SGDLS and CDR2 YYNGEE. CDR3 size: 16 residues. CDR3 nucleotide sequence: TGTGCCAGCAGCCCACTAGCGGACCCAGCCAAAAACATTCAGTACTTC. It is translated as CASSPLADPAKNIQYF.

The sample holds a few counts of this clone. As DNA, the CDR3 is TGTGCCAGCAGCTTACAGGGGGTCGGGAACACTGAAGCTTTCTTT. This encodes CASSLQGVGNTEAFF. The chain links TRBV7-9 to TRBJ1-1; 7 positions match TRBD1. From germline, CDR1 is SEHNR and CDR2 FQNEAQ (reference sequence). The CDR3 length is 15 residues. Trimming cost V 2 bases and J 1 base; bases outside gene matches: 4.